These 2 T cell receptor beta chains were all obtained from the same sample, sequenced in a study of T cell repertoires in cytomegalovirus infection. No antigen is known for these receptors. TCRdb re-analysed the reads in MiXCR, keeping a single row per CDR3 protein. Of 340,000 or so distinct CDR3 sequences listed, 25% are singletons. This specimen consisted of cultured PBMCs, obtained from culture after CMV antigen stimulation. These receptor sequences come from a human donor in good health (CMV status not recorded). Some clones in this sample may be carry-over from other donors' samples.

The rearrangement uses TRBV5-1 and TRBJ2-2; 9 positions agree with TRBD2. The CDR3 is 17 amino acids. Germline V CDR1 and CDR2: SGHRS, YFSETQ. After removal of 0 bases from V and 6 bases from J, the junction contained 9 bases not matched to a gene. The CDR3 nucleotides read TGCGCCAGCAGCTTGGTCGGACGACTAGCGGATGCCGGGGAGCTGTTTTTT. This encodes CASSLVGRLADAGELFF.

This clonotype was counted a few times. The chain couples TRBV7-9 to TRBJ2-3; possible D gene TRBD1, 5 bases. Germline-derived CDR1 and CDR2 are SEHNR and FQNEAQ (reference sequence). Trimming removed 0 bases at V and 2 bases at J, with 9 bases between. CDR3 size: 15 residues. In nucleotides, the CDR3 is TGTGCCAGCAGCTTAGCACAGGACACCACAGATACGCAGTATTTT. Protein product: CASSLAQDTTDTQYF.